The source of this T cell receptor beta chain is a study of naive and memory T cell subsets. CD4 T cells were positively selected, then CD8 T cells from the CD4-negative fraction. Germline V gives CDR1 SGHRS, CDR2 YFSETQ. The CDR3 is 16 amino acids. V shed 4 bases, J shed 4 bases, and the junction held 13 bases outside the gene matches. Two oligonucleotides, mixed equimolar, formed the beta constant-region primer covering TRBC1 and TRBC2. An oligonucleotide with the SP2 primer and a 12-nucleotide UMI was ligated to the cDNA 3' end. Each CDR3 protein gets one entry after TCRdb re-called the UMI-ligation and nested PCR reads with MiXCR. Altogether some 150,000 distinct CDR3 sequences are present, 17% being singletons, with the ten largest covering roughly 0.14%. This clonotype was observed a handful of times.

The V and J genes are TRBV5-1 and TRBJ2-7, with TRBD2 matching 8 bases. The sequencing input was naive CD4+ T cells from blood. This receptor was identified in a human donor in good health. The DNA for the CDR3 is TGCGCCAGCAGCCCCCGGGGTGGAGCGGGAGTATACGAGCAGTACTTC. Translated, it gives CASSPRGGAGVYEQYF.